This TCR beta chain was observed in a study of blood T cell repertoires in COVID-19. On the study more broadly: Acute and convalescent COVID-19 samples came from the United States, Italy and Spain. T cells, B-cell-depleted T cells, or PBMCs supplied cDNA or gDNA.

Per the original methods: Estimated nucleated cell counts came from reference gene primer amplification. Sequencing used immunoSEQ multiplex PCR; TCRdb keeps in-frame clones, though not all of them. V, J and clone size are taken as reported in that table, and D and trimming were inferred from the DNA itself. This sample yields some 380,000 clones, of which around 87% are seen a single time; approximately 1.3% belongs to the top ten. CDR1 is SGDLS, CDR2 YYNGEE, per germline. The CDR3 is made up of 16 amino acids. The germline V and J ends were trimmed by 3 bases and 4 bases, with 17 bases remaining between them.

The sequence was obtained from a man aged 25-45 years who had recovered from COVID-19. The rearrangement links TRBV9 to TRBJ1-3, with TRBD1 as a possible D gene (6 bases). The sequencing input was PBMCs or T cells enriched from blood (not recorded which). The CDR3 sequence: CASSATRTGPGNTIYF. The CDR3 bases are TGTGCCAGCAGCGCAACCCGCACAGGGCCGGGAAACACCATATATTTT.